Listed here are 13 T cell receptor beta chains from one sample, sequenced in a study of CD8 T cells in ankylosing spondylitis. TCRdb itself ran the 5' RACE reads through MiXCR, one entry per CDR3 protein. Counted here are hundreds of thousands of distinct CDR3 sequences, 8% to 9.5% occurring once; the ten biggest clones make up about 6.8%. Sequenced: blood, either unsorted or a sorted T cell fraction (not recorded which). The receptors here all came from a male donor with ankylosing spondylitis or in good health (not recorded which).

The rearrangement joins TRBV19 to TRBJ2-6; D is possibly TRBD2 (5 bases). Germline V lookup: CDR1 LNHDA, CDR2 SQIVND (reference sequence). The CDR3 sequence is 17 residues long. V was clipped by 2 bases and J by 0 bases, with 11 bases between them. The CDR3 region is CASSIIEGYSGANVLTF. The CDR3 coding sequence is TGTGCCAGTAGTATAATTGAGGGTTACTCTGGGGCCAACGTCCTGACTTTC.

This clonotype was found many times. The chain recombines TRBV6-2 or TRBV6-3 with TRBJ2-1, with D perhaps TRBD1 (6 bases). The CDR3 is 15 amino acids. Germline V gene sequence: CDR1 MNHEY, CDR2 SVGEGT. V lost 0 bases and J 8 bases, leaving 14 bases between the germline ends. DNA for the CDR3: TGTGCCAGCAGTTACTCCTTTACAGGGTCAGATGAGCAGTTCTTC. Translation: CASSYSFTGSDEQFF.

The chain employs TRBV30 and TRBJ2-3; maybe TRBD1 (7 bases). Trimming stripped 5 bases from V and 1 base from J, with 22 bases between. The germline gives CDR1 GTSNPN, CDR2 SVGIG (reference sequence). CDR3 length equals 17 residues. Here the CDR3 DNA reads TGTGCCTGGGCTCCCTGGAGGGGGCCATTTGGCACAGATACGCAGTATTTT. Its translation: CAWAPWRGPFGTDTQYF.

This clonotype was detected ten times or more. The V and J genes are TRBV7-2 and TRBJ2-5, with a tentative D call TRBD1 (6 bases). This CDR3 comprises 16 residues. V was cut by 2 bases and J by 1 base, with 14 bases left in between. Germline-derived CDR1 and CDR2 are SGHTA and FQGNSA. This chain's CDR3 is CASSLTYGQLQETQYF. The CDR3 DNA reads TGTGCCAGCAGCTTAACATACGGACAGCTCCAAGAGACCCAGTACTTC.

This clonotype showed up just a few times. CDR3 region: CATSRVPSAGGDTQYF. The CDR3, as DNA: TGTGCCACCAGCAGAGTGCCTAGCGCGGGGGGAGATACGCAGTATTTT. The gene calls are TRBV15 and TRBJ2-3; 8 bases are shared with TRBD2. Germline loops: CDR1 LNHNV, CDR2 YYDKDF (reference sequence). The junction had 8 bases not matched to a gene; V was cut back by 1 base and J by 5 bases. The CDR3 spans 16 residues.

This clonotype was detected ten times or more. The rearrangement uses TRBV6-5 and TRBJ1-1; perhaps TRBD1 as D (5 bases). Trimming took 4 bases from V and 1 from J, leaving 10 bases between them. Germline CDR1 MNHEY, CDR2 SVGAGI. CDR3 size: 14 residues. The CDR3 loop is CASSLTDRNTEAFF. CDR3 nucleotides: TGTGCCAGCAGTTTAACCGACAGGAACACTGAAGCTTTCTTT.

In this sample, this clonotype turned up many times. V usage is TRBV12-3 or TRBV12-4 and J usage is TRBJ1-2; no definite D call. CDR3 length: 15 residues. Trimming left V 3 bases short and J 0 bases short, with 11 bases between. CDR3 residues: CASSLEASTNYGYTF. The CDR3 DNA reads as TGTGCCAGCAGTTTGGAGGCATCGACTAACTATGGCTACACCTTC.

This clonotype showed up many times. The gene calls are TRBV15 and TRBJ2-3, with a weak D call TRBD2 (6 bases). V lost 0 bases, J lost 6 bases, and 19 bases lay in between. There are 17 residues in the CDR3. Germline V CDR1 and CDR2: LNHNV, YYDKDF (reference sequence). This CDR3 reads CATSRDRRVMGRDTQYF. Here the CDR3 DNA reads TGTGCCACCAGCAGAGATCGGCGGGTAATGGGGAGGGATACGCAGTATTTT.

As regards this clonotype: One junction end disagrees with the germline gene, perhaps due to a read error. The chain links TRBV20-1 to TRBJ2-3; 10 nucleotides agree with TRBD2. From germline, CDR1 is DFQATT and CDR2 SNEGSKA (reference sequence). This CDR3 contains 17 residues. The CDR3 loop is CCARAASGRGSTDTQYF. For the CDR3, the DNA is TGCTGTGCTAGAGCCGCTAGCGGGAGAGGTAGCACAGATACGCAGTATTTT.

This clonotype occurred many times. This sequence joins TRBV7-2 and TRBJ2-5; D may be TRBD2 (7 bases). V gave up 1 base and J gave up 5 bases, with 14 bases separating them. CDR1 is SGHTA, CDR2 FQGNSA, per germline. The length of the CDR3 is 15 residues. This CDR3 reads CASSLVGGAKETQYF. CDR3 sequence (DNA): TGTGCCAGCAGCTTAGTTGGGGGGGCGAAGGAGACCCAGTACTTC.

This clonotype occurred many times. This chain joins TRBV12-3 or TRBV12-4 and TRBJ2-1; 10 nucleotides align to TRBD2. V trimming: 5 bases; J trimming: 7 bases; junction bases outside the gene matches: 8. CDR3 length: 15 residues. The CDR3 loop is CASSAAGGPHNEQFF. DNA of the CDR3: TGTGCCAGCAGTGCAGCGGGAGGGCCGCATAATGAGCAGTTCTTC.

The CDR3 sequence is CASTTTGYGSGELFF. The CDR3 nucleotides read TGCGCCAGCACCACGACAGGGTATGGATCCGGGGAGCTGTTTTTT. The chain joins TRBV23-1 to TRBJ2-2, with 7 nucleotides matching TRBD1. TRBV23-1 is assigned to the ORF class and has an uncertain function. Unmatched junction bases numbered 11, after V lost 7 bases and J lost 6 bases. The CDR3 extends over 15 amino acids.

The CDR3 coding sequence is TGTGCCAGCAGCCAAGTAAGGTTAGCGGCCTACAATGAGCAGTTCTTC. Encoded protein: CASSQVRLAAYNEQFF. V is TRBV3-1 and J is TRBJ2-1, with D possibly matching TRBD2 (6 bases). Trimming removed 1 base at V and 2 bases at J, with 12 bases between. Germline V gene lookup returns CDR1 LGHDT and CDR2 YNNKEL (reference sequence). The CDR3 has 16 residues.